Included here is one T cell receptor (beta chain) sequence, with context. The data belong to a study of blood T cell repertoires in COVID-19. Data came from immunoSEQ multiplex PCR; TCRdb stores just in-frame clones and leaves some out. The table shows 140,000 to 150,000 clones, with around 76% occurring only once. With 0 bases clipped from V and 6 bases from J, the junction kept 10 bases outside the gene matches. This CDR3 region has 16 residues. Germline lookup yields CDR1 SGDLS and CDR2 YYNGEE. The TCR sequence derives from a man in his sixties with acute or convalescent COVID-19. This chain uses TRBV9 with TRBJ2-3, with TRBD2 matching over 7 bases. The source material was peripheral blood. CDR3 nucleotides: TGTGCCAGCAGCGTAGCCCCTAGCGGTGGGGAGGATACGCAGTATTTT. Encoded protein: CASSVAPSGGEDTQYF.